What follows is one T cell receptor beta chain and its context. Its antigen is undetermined. These data belong to a study of shared clonotypes between healthy human individuals. Turning to the study itself: There were three CD4 naive, three CD4 memory, two CD8 naive and one CD8 memory plates per donor. General study points: Roughly 5% of naive CD4 clonotypes were shared across four donors.

Original processing notes: Junction-only immunoSEQ sequences carried no quality scores, so filtering differed. Libraries were prepared by immunoSEQ multiplex PCR; TCRdb keeps only in-frame clonotypes and omits some of them. V, J and clone size were drawn from that table, and D and trimming were deduced from the DNA. Here the sample spans 1,400,000 or so clones, roughly 98.5% being singletons. Both subsets, CD45RA+ naive and CD45RA-negative memory, were split from the CD4+ cells. Germline lookup yields CDR1 SGHRS and CDR2 YFSETQ. The CDR3 is made up of 16 amino acids. The ends lost 4 bases at V and 4 bases at J; junction bases unmatched: 5.

The TCR was taken from a man aged 25 to 40 in good health. The sample consisted of naive CD4+ T cells sorted from blood. The subset is: CD45RA+ positively selected. This chain links TRBV5-1 with TRBJ2-2, with 12 bases matching TRBD2. The CDR3 sequence: CASSPGLAGRTGELFF. DNA for the CDR3: TGCGCCAGCAGCCCCGGACTAGCGGGACGCACCGGGGAGCTGTTTTTT.